Reported below is one T cell receptor beta chain. Its specificity is not known. The data derive from a study of cytomegalovirus exposure and HLA in healthy donors. Study background: Earlier findings included nearly 120 million unique TCR beta sequences obtained from some 180 million T cells.

Study outcomes and limitations: A later analysis linked about 17,000 TCR beta sequences to HLA alleles at 0.05 false discovery rate. Reports state that TCR beta sequences accurately predicted most subjects' HLA-A and HLA-B alleles. Follow-up analysis found HLA locus-dependent TCR association rates, highest for DRB1 and lowest for HLA-C.

This PCR relied on a set of 60 Vbeta primers and 13 Jbeta primers. Repertoires were generated with immunoSEQ multiplex PCR, while TCRdb's copy carries only in-frame clones and drops some. The table has 100,000 to 150,000 clones, about a sixth seen once. This sequence originates from a female donor in good health and CMV-seropositive. The sequencing input was PBMCs.

CDR3 amino acids: CASSFGVRTEQYF. The CDR3 nucleotides read TGTGCCAGCAGTTTCGGGGTCAGGACCGAGCAGTACTTC. The rearrangement uses TRBV28 and TRBJ2-7, with a tentative D call TRBD2 (5 bases). V gave up 3 bases and J gave up 6 bases, with 12 bases separating them. The germline V gene encodes CDR1 MDHEN and CDR2 SYDVKM. CDR3 length equals 13 residues.